This T cell receptor (beta chain) was observed in a study of yellow fever vaccine responses in identical twins. Trimming removed 6 bases at V and 9 bases at J, with 18 bases between. There are 13 residues in the CDR3. Germline V CDR1 and CDR2: GTSNPN, SVGIG (reference sequence). A note on this clonotype: Its antigen is as yet unknown.

TCRdb analysed the RT-PCR reads with MiXCR anew, one entry per CDR3 protein. The sample records about 2,800 distinct CDR3 sequences, 75% to 90% being singletons. Findings and caveats of the study: Vaccine T cell responses of twins reportedly seemed partly convergent and partly personalized.

The sample was T cells from blood (PBMCs), unsorted or a sorted subset (not recorded which), taken before or after yellow fever vaccination (not recorded which). The chain combines TRBV30 with TRBJ2-1; D ambiguous. The TCR comes from a female donor who received the yellow fever vaccine. The chain's CDR3 is CACTSVIVGEQFF. In DNA form, the CDR3 reads TGTGCCTGTACGAGTGTCATTGTCGGTGAGCAGTTCTTC.